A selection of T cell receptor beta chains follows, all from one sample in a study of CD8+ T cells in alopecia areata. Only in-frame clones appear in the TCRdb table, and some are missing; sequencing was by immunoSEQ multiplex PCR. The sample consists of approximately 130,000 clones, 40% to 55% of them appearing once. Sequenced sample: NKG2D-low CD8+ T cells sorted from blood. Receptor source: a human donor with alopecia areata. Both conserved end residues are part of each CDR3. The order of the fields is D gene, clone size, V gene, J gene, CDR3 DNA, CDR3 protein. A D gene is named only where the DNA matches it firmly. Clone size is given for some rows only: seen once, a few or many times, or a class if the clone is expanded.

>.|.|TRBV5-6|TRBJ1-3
TGTGCCAGCAGCTCCGGAGACACCATATATTTT
CASSSGDTIYF
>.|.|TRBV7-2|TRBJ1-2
TGTGCCAGCAGCTCAATGACTGGAGTAGACTATGGCTACACCTTC
CASSSMTGVDYGYTF
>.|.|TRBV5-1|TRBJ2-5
TGCGCCAGCAGCTTGCTGGTAGGAGCAACCCAGTACTTC
CASSLLVGATQYF
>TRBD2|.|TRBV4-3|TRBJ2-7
TGCGCCAGCAGCGGAGGAGCGGGAGGGCCCCACGAGCAGTACTTC
CASSGGAGGPHEQYF
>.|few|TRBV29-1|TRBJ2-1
TGCAGCGTTGATCCTAACAATGAGCAGTTCTTC
CSVDPNNEQFF
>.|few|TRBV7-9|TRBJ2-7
TGTGCCAGCAGCTTCGACAGTGGCTACGAGCAGTACTTC
CASSFDSGYEQYF
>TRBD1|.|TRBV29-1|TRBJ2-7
TGCAGTACCCCGGGGACAGGGGTCTACGAGCAGTACTTC
CSTPGTGVYEQYF
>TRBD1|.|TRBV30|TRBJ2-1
TGTGCCTGGAGTGCCCAGGGGGATCAGTTCTTC
CAWSAQGDQFF
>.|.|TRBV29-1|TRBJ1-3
TGCAGCGTCCCAAAGGACGGGCCTCTTGGAAACACCATATATTTT
CSVPKDGPLGNTIYF
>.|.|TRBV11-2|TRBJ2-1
TGTGCCAGCAGCTTAGGGTGGGGGAATGAGCAGTTCTTC
CASSLGWGNEQFF
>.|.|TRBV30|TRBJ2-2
TGTGCCTGGACTTCGGGACTCCCGACCGGGGAGCTGTTTTTT
CAWTSGLPTGELFF
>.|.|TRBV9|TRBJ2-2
TGTGCCAGCAGCCCCGCGAACACCGGGGAGCTGTTTTTT
CASSPANTGELFF
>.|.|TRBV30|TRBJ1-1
TGTGCCTGGAGTGTCGGGCCGAGCAACACTGAAGCTTTCTTT
CAWSVGPSNTEAFF
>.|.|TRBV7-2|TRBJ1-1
TGTGCCAGCAGCTTAGATGGCTGGGGGCTGAACACTGAAGCTTTCTTT
CASSLDGWGLNTEAFF
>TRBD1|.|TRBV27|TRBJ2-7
TGTGCCAGCAGTCCAGGACAGGGCTACGAGCAGTACTTC
CASSPGQGYEQYF